The 5 T cell receptor beta chains listed next were all sequenced from one sample in a study of blood T cell repertoires in COVID-19. TCRdb keeps only in-frame clones here, not all; method: immunoSEQ multiplex PCR. The data show 90,000 to 150,000 clones, 65% to 80% seen once. Material: peripheral blood. These receptors were collected from a man aged 50 to 60 with acute or convalescent COVID-19.

This clone was counted only a few times. For the CDR3, the DNA is TGTGCCAGTAACCCTGAGGGGAGGAGCACAGATACGCAGTATTTT. This sequence encodes CASNPEGRSTDTQYF. V usage is TRBV19 and J usage is TRBJ2-3, with a tentative D call TRBD2 (6 bases). The CDR3 spans 15 residues. The germline V gene encodes CDR1 LNHDA and CDR2 SQIVND (reference sequence). The ends were cut back, 7 bases at V and 0 bases at J, with 14 bases in the middle.

This clone showed up just a few times. The chain carries TRBV11-2 and TRBJ1-3; 10 bases map to TRBD1. Germline V gives CDR1 SGHAT, CDR2 FQNNGV. The V gene end was trimmed by 3 bases and the J gene end by 4 bases; junction bases not matched to a gene: 9. This CDR3 spans 17 amino acids. Written as DNA, the CDR3 is TGTGCCAGCAGCTTCGTTGCCGGGACAGGGGACGGAAACACCATATATTTT. Its protein product is CASSFVAGTGDGNTIYF.

The V call is TRBV19, the J call TRBJ1-5, with 7 bases lining up with TRBD1. Germline V CDR1 and CDR2: LNHDA, SQIVND (reference sequence). This CDR3 contains 17 residues. Unmatched junction bases numbered 6, after V lost 1 base and J lost 0 bases. As DNA, the CDR3 is TGTGCCAGTAGTATAGTTGACAGGGCTTCTAGCAATCAGCCCCAGCATTTT. It encodes CASSIVDRASSNQPQHF.

In DNA form, the CDR3 reads TGTGCCAGCAGGGAACAGGGGAGTCTTTACAATGAGCAGTTCTTC. Translating it yields CASREQGSLYNEQFF. V gene TRBV5-4 combines with J gene TRBJ2-1; 7 positions agree with TRBD1. Germline V gene lookup returns CDR1 SGHNT and CDR2 YYREEE (reference sequence). Trimming cost V 5 bases and J 4 bases; bases outside gene matches: 9. The CDR3 has 15 residues.

The chain recombines TRBV19 with TRBJ2-4; 12 bases are shared with TRBD2. The V segment lost 3 bases and the J segment 7 bases; nucleotides outside the gene matches: 13. CDR3 size: 18 residues. The germline V gene has CDR1 LNHDA and CDR2 SQIVND (reference sequence). In nucleotides, the CDR3 is TGTGCCAGTAGTATTCTAATGGAGGCTAGCGGGAGGGATAACATTCAGTACTTC. This sequence encodes CASSILMEASGRDNIQYF.